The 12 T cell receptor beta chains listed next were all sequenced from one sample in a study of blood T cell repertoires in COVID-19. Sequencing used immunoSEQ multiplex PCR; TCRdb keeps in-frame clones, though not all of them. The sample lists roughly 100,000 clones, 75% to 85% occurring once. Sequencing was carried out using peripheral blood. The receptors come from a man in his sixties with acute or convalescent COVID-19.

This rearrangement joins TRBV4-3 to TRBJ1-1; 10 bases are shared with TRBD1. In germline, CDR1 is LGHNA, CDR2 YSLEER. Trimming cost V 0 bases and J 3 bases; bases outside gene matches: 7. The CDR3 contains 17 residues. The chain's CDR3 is CASSQDRYGTGDTEAFF. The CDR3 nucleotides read TGCGCCAGCAGCCAAGATCGTTACGGGACAGGGGACACTGAAGCTTTCTTT.

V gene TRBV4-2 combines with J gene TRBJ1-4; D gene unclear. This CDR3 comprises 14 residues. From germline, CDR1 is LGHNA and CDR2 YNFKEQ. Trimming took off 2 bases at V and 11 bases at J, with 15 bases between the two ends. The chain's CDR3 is CASSQPTTLGKLFF. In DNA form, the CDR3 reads TGTGCCAGCAGCCAACCGACTACCTTAGGGAAACTGTTTTTT.

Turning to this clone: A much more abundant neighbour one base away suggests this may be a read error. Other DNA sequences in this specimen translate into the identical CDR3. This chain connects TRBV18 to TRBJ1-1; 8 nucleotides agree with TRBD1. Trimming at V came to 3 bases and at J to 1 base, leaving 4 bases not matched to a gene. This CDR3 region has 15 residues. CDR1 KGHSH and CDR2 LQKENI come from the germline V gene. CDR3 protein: CASSPPGTGNTEAFF. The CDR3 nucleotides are TGTGCCAGCTCACCCCCCGGGACAGGGAACACTGAAGCTTTCTTT.

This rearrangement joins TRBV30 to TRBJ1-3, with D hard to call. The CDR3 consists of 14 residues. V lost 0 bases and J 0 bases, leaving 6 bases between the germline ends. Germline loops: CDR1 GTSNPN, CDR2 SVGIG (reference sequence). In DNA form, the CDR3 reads TGTGCCTGGAGTGTCGCGATCTCTGGAAACACCATATATTTT. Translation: CAWSVAISGNTIYF.

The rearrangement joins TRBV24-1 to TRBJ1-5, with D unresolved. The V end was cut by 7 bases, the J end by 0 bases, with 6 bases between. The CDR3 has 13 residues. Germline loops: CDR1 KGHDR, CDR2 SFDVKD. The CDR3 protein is CATRWHSNQPQHF. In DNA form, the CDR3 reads TGTGCCACCAGGTGGCATAGCAATCAGCCCCAGCATTTT.

This chain's CDR3 is CASSLGGRIGSNSPLHF. CDR3 nucleotide sequence: TGCGCCAGCAGCTTGGGGGGGCGAATTGGGTCTAATTCACCCCTCCACTTT. The rearrangement joins TRBV5-1 to TRBJ1-6; the D gene is possibly TRBD1 (6 bases). The CDR3 sequence is 17 residues long. Germline V gene data show CDR1 as SGHRS and CDR2 as YFSETQ. With 0 bases removed from V and 6 bases from J, the gap between germline ends came to 16 bases.

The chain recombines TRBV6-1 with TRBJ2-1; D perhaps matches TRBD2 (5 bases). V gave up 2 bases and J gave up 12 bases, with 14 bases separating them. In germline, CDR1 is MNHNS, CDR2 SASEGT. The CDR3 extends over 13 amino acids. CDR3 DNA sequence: TGTGCCAGCAGTGAAAGAGGGCAAATCGGGCAGTTCTTC. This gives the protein CASSERGQIGQFF.

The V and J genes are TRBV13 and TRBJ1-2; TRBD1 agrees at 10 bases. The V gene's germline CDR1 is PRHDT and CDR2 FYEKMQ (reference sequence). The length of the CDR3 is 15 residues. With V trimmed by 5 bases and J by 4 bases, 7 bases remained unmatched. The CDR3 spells CASSPDRGRIYGYTF. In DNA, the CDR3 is TGTGCCAGCAGCCCAGACAGGGGGCGCATCTATGGCTACACCTTC.

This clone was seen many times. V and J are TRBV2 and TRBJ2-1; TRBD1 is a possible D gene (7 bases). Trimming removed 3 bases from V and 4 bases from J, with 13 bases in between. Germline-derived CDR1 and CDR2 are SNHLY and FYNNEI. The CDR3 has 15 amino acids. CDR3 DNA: TGTGCCAGCAGTGACGGGCAGGGGGGATACAATGAGCAGTTCTTC. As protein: CASSDGQGGYNEQFF. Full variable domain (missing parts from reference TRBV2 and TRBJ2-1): EPEVTQTPSHQVTQMGQEVILRCVPISNHLYFYWYRQILGQKVEFLVSFYNNEISEKSEIFDDQFSVERPDGSNFTLKIRSTKLEDSAMYFCASSDGQGGYNEQFFGPGTRLTVL.

CDR3 sequence: CASSPRGQLNQPQHF. DNA for the CDR3: TGTGCCAGCAGTCCGCGGGGACAGCTCAATCAGCCCCAGCATTTT. The chain employs TRBV27 and TRBJ1-5; 7 bases align to TRBD1. The germline V gene encodes CDR1 MNHEY and CDR2 SMNVEV (reference sequence). This CDR3 comprises 15 residues. V shed 5 bases, J shed 3 bases, and the junction held 7 bases outside the gene matches.

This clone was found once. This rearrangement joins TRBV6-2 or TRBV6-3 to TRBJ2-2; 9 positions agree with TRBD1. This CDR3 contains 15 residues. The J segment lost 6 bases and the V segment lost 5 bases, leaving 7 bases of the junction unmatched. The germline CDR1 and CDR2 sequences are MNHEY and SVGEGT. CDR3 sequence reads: CASSKPGQGPGELFF. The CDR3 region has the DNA TGTGCCAGCAGTAAACCGGGACAGGGTCCCGGGGAGCTGTTTTTT.

The CDR3 nucleotides are TGTGCCAGCTCACCACCCAGACAGGGGGCCAAAGGCGGGGAGCTGTTTTTT. It translates to CASSPPRQGAKGGELFF. The rearrangement links TRBV18 to TRBJ2-2, with 10 bases identical to TRBD1. Germline V gene lookup returns CDR1 KGHSH and CDR2 LQKENI. The V gene end was trimmed by 0 bases and the J gene end by 7 bases; junction bases not matched to a gene: 8. The CDR3 sequence is 17 residues long.